A few counts support the clone carrying this TCR beta chain. Its matching antigen is unknown. This specimen includes other DNA sequences encoding the same CDR3. This record belongs to a study of shared clonotypes between healthy human individuals. Study-wide findings and caveats: Large depth notwithstanding, sorted-subset sequencing proved incomplete by rarefaction.

V lost 0 bases and J lost 3; bases outside the gene matches: 0. The CDR3 loop spans 14 amino acids. From germline, CDR1 is LGHNA and CDR2 YSLEER. Some clones are missing from TCRdb's copy, which holds only in-frame ones; the method was immunoSEQ multiplex PCR. The sample comprises some 2 million clones, just under 95% of which are singletons, and approximately 1.2% rests with the top ten. Naive CD8 cells comprised CD45RO-negative, CCR7-positively selected cells, excluding terminally differentiated effector memory CD45RA+ cells. The J gene is TRBJ2-7, the V gene TRBV4-3; 9 nucleotides line up with TRBD1. The sequenced sample consisted of naive CD8+ T cells sorted from blood. The receptor was isolated from a man younger than 30 in good health. The CDR3, as DNA: TGCGCCAGCAGCCAAGAGACAGGGGGCTACGAGCAGTACTTC. This sequence encodes CASSQETGGYEQYF.